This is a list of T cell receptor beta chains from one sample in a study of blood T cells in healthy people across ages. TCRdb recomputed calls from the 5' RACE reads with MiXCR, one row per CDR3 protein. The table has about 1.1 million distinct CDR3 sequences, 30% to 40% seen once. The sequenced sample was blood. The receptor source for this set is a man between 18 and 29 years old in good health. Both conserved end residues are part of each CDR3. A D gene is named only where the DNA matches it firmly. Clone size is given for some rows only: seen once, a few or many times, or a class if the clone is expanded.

CDR3 DNA: TGTGCCAGCAGTGCCGTTGGGGCATGGGGGTTGAACACTGAAGCTTTCTTT
CDR3 protein: CASSAVGAWGLNTEAFF
J gene: TRBJ1-1
D gene: NA
clone size: NA
V gene: TRBV28

CDR3 DNA: TGTGCCAGCAGCTTAGTAGACTTGCCCTACAATGAGCAGTACTTC
CDR3 protein: CASSLVDLPYNEQYF
J gene: TRBJ2-7
D gene: NA
clone size: NA
V gene: TRBV13

CDR3 DNA: TGTGCCAGCAACCCACAAGCTTCCAATGAGCAGTTCTTC
CDR3 protein: CASNPQASNEQFF
J gene: TRBJ2-1
D gene: NA
clone size: NA
V gene: TRBV7-9

CDR3 DNA: TGCAGCGTTGATGAGGTTCTGACTGAAGCTTTCTTT
CDR3 protein: CSVDEVLTEAFF
J gene: TRBJ1-1
D gene: NA
clone size: few
V gene: TRBV29-1

CDR3 DNA: TGTGCCAGCAGCCCGGGACAGGGGACCTTCTTTGAAGCTTTCTTT
CDR3 protein: CASSPGQGTFFEAFF
J gene: TRBJ1-1
D gene: TRBD1
clone size: NA
V gene: TRBV5-8

CDR3 DNA: TGCAGTGCTAGAGAGAGCTCTGGAAACACCATATATTTT
CDR3 protein: CSARESSGNTIYF
J gene: TRBJ1-3
D gene: NA
clone size: few
V gene: TRBV20-1

CDR3 DNA: TGTGCCAGCAGAAACAGGGCACGAGAGACCCAGTACTTC
CDR3 protein: CASRNRARETQYF
J gene: TRBJ2-5
D gene: NA
clone size: NA
V gene: TRBV6-1

CDR3 DNA: TGTGCCAGCAGTTCCAAGGGACAGTATAGCAATCAGCCCCAGCATTTT
CDR3 protein: CASSSKGQYSNQPQHF
J gene: TRBJ1-5
D gene: TRBD1
clone size: NA
V gene: TRBV6-5

CDR3 DNA: TGTGCCAGCAGCTTCGACGTAGGGAGCTCCTACGAGCAGTACTTC
CDR3 protein: CASSFDVGSSYEQYF
J gene: TRBJ2-7
D gene: NA
clone size: NA
V gene: TRBV7-2

CDR3 DNA: TGTGCCAGCAGCCTACCCAACCGGGACAGGTTTAACAATGAGCAGTTCTTC
CDR3 protein: CASSLPNRDRFNNEQFF
J gene: TRBJ2-1
D gene: TRBD1
clone size: few
V gene: TRBV7-2

CDR3 DNA: TGTGCCTGGAGTGTAAGGCCGCTGGGGGGAAACACCATATATTTT
CDR3 protein: CAWSVRPLGGNTIYF
J gene: TRBJ1-3
D gene: NA
clone size: NA
V gene: TRBV30

CDR3 DNA: TGTGCCAGCAGCCTTGGACAGAAACCCTACTATGGCTACACCTTC
CDR3 protein: CASSLGQKPYYGYTF
J gene: TRBJ1-2
D gene: NA
clone size: few
V gene: TRBV14

CDR3 DNA: TGTGCCAGCAGTTGGCGGGAGAATGAGCAGTTCTTC
CDR3 protein: CASSWRENEQFF
J gene: TRBJ2-1
D gene: TRBD2
clone size: few
V gene: TRBV6-2/TRBV6-3

CDR3 DNA: TGCAGTGCTAGCGCTATTAGCGGGGACGGGGATACGCAGTATTTT
CDR3 protein: CSASAISGDGDTQYF
J gene: TRBJ2-3
D gene: TRBD2
clone size: few
V gene: TRBV20-1

CDR3 DNA: TGCAGTGCTAGACCTCCTGGGTACTCCTACGAGCAGTACTTC
CDR3 protein: CSARPPGYSYEQYF
J gene: TRBJ2-7
D gene: NA
clone size: few
V gene: TRBV20-1

CDR3 DNA: TGTGCCAGCAGCTTAGGCTTTGCACGAGCGGGGCCCTCCACAGATACGCAGTATTTT
CDR3 protein: CASSLGFARAGPSTDTQYF
J gene: TRBJ2-3
D gene: TRBD2
clone size: NA
V gene: TRBV13

CDR3 DNA: TGTGCCAGCAGCTTTCTCGGACAGGGAAAAACCGGGGAGCTGTTTTTT
CDR3 protein: CASSFLGQGKTGELFF
J gene: TRBJ2-2
D gene: TRBD1
clone size: once
V gene: TRBV7-2

CDR3 DNA: TGTGCCAGCAGTTACCGGGACAGGGGCACAGAGACGCAGTATTTT
CDR3 protein: CASSYRDRGTETQYF
J gene: TRBJ2-3
D gene: TRBD1
clone size: NA
V gene: TRBV27

CDR3 DNA: TGTGCCATCCAGACAGGGTTAGGTGAAAAACTGTTTTTT
CDR3 protein: CAIQTGLGEKLFF
J gene: TRBJ1-4
D gene: TRBD1
clone size: NA
V gene: TRBV7-2

CDR3 DNA: TGTGCCAGCAGTCCAACAGGGTCCCACGAGCAGTACTTC
CDR3 protein: CASSPTGSHEQYF
J gene: TRBJ2-7
D gene: NA
clone size: NA
V gene: TRBV6-2/TRBV6-3

CDR3 DNA: TGTGCCAGCAGCCCGATTCCACGGACTAGCGGAGGCACAGATACGCAGTATTTT
CDR3 protein: CASSPIPRTSGGTDTQYF
J gene: TRBJ2-3
D gene: TRBD2
clone size: few
V gene: TRBV4-2

CDR3 DNA: TGCAGTGCCCTGAAGACAGGGAATGAGCAGTACTTC
CDR3 protein: CSALKTGNEQYF
J gene: TRBJ2-5
D gene: TRBD1
clone size: NA
V gene: TRBV20-1

CDR3 DNA: TGTGCCATCAACCCGGGGGCCGCCGGAAACACCATATATTTT
CDR3 protein: CAINPGAAGNTIYF
J gene: TRBJ1-3
D gene: NA
clone size: NA
V gene: TRBV10-3

CDR3 DNA: TGTGCCAGCAGCGTTAGCGATCCCGAAAAACTGTTTTTT
CDR3 protein: CASSVSDPEKLFF
J gene: TRBJ1-4
D gene: NA
clone size: few
V gene: TRBV7-2

CDR3 DNA: TGTGCCAGTACGCCAAGTGGCAATCAGCCCCAGCATTTT
CDR3 protein: CASTPSGNQPQHF
J gene: TRBJ1-5
D gene: NA
clone size: many
V gene: TRBV7-2

CDR3 DNA: TGTGCCAGCAGCGGCAATACAGGGTTTAATGAAAAACTGTTTTTT
CDR3 protein: CASSGNTGFNEKLFF
J gene: TRBJ1-4
D gene: NA
clone size: once
V gene: TRBV9